The source of this TCR beta chain is a study of blood T cell repertoires in COVID-19. Looking at the study overall: The origin of the acute and convalescent COVID-19 samples was the United States, Italy and Spain.

Germline values: CDR1 LGHNA, CDR2 YNFKEQ. V lost 4 bases and J 0 bases, leaving 13 bases between the germline ends. The CDR3 consists of 16 residues. The authors' processing: Counts of nucleated cells, estimated from reference gene primer amplification, were obtained. The table came from immunoSEQ multiplex PCR; TCRdb's copy has only in-frame clones and leaves some out. V, J and clone size are taken as reported in that table, and D and trimming were inferred from the DNA itself. Of about 130,000 clones in the sample, around 76% were seen once. This receptor was taken from a man aged 55 to 69 with acute or convalescent COVID-19. Specimen: peripheral blood. The chain uses TRBV4-2 and TRBJ2-1, with D possibly being TRBD2 (6 bases). CDR3 loop: CASSPYSGYSYNEQFF. CDR3 DNA sequence: TGTGCCAGCAGCCCTTATAGCGGCTACTCCTACAATGAGCAGTTCTTC.